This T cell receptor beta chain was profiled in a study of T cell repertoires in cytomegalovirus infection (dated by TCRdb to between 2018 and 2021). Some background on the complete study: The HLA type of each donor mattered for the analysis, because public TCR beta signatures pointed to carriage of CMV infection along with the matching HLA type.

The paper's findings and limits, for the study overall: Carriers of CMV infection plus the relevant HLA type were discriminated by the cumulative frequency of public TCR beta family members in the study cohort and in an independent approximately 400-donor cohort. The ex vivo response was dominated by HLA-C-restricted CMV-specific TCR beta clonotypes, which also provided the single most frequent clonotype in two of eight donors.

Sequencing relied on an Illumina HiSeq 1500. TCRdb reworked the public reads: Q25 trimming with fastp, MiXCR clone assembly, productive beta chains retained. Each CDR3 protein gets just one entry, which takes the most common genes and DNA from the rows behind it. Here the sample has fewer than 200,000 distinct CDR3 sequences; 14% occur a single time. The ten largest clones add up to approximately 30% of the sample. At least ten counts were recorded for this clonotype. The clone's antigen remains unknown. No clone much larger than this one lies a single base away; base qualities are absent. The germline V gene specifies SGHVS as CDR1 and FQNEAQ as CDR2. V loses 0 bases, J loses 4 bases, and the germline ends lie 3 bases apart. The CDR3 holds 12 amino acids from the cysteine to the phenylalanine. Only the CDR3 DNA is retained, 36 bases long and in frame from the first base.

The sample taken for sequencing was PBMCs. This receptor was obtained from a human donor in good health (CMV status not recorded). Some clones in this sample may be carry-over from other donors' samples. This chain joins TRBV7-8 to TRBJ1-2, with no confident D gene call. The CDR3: CASSLAPYGYTF. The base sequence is TGTGCCAGCAGCTTAGCGCCCTATGGCTACACCTTC.